This T cell receptor beta chain emerged from a study of identical twins. Study-wide results and limits: Beta clonotypes that were abundant in cord blood contained fewer insertions, a pattern absent from memory repertoires.

Each CDR3 protein is one row after TCRdb ran MiXCR on the 5' RACE reads. The sample lists over 200,000 distinct CDR3 sequences, approximately 5.9% occurring once. The germline V gene has CDR1 SQVTM and CDR2 ANQGSEA. V lost 6 bases to trimming and J lost 1 base, with 13 bases between them. The CDR3 has 15 amino acids. On this clonotype: Its cognate antigen is unknown.

The same sample was also studied in work on T cells expressing NK-cell markers. Per that paper: The leading position in the CD3+CD56-NKG2C+ fraction of a few donors also went to these clonotypes. Expanded NKG2C+ T cell clones were not confirmed as HCMV-specific.

This receptor was identified in a woman under 30 in good health. The V call is TRBV29-1, the J call TRBJ2-6; D is perhaps TRBD2 (5 bases). Source material: CD8+ T cells sorted from blood. CDR3 in DNA: TGCAGCGTGAGCTTCGGGGTTTCTGGGGCCAACGTCCTGACTTTC. Its translation is CSVSFGVSGANVLTF. The complete variable domain, with remaining parts taken from reference TRBV29-1 and TRBJ2-6, reads SAVISQKPSRDICQRGTSLTIQCQVDSQVTMMFWYRQQPGQSLTLIATANQGSEATYESGFVIDKFPISRPNLTFSTLTVSNMSPEDSSIYLCSVSFGVSGANVLTFGAGSRLTVL.